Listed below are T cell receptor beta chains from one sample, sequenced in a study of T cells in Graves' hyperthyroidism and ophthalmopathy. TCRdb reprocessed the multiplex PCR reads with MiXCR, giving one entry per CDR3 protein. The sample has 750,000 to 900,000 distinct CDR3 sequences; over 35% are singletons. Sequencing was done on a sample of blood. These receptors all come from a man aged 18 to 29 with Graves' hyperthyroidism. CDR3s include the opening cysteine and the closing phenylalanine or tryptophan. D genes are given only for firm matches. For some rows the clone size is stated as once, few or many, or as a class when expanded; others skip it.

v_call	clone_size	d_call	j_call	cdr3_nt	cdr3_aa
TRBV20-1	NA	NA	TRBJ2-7	TGCAGTGCTAGAGCCCTTACCGGGGCCTACGAGCAGTACTTC	CSARALTGAYEQYF
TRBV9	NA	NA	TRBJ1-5	TGTGCCAGCAGCACCGTTCCAGGGGTCGGACAGCCCCAGCATTTT	CASSTVPGVGQPQHF
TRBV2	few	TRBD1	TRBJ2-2	TGTGCCAGCAGGCGACAGGGGGGCGCCGGGGAGCTGTTTTTT	CASRRQGGAGELFF
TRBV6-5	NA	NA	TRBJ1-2	TGTGCCAGCAGCAAAGGCCTAGAGTATGGCTACACCTTC	CASSKGLEYGYTF
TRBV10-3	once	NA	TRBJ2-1	TGTGCCATCAGTGAGTCTGCAGCAGGGGGGGACAATGAGCAGTTCTTC	CAISESAAGGDNEQFF
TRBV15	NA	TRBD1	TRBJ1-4	TGTGCCACCAGCAGAGGGTACAGGGGGGCCCATGAAAAACTGTTTTTT	CATSRGYRGAHEKLFF
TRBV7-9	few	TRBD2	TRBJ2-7	TGTGCCAGCTCCACAGCGGGAAACCCCTACGAGCAGTACTTC	CASSTAGNPYEQYF
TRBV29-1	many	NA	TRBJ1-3	TGCAGCTCCCCTGGTCACTCTGGAAACACCATATATTTT	CSSPGHSGNTIYF
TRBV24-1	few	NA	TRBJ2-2	TGTGCCACCAGTGATGCAGGGGGGACCACCGGGGAGCTGTTTTTT	CATSDAGGTTGELFF
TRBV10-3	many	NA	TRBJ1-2	TGTGCCATCAGTGACCCTGAGGGGTTTAACTATGGCTACACCTTC	CAISDPEGFNYGYTF
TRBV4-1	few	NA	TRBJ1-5	TGCGCCAGCAGCCAATGGGAGGAGCAGCCCCAGCATTTT	CASSQWEEQPQHF
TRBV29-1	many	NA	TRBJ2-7	TGCAGCGTCTCACAGGGTGAAAGCTACGAGCAGTACTTC	CSVSQGESYEQYF
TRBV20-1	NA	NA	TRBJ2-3	TGCAGTGCTAGAAGCGCTAGCACAGATACGCAGTATTTT	CSARSASTDTQYF
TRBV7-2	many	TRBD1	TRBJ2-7	TGTGCCAGCAGCGGTCTGGACAGGGTGTCCTACGAGCAGTACTTC	CASSGLDRVSYEQYF
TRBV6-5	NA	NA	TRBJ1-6	TGTGCCAGCAGTACCGCCTGGGGGGGCAATTCACCCCTCCACTTT	CASSTAWGGNSPLHF
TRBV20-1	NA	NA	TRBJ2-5	TGCCGTCCCTACGTAGCGGAGGCGAGAGACCCAGTCTTC	CRPYVAEARDPVF
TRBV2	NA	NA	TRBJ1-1	TGTGCCAGCAGAGTTGACAGGATGAACACTGAAGCTTTCTTT	CASRVDRMNTEAFF
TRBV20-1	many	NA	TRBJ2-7	TGCAGCTCCAGAGGCTACGAGCAGTACTTC	CSSRGYEQYF
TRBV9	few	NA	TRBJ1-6	TGTGCCAGCAGCCCTGACAGTAATAATTCACCCCTCCACTTT	CASSPDSNNSPLHF
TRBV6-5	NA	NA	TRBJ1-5	TGTGCCAGCAGTCAAAAACCTGATCAGCCCCAGCATTTT	CASSQKPDQPQHF
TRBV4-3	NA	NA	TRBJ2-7	TGCGCCAGCAGCCAAGATAGAACTAGGGGCGAGCAGTACTTC	CASSQDRTRGEQYF
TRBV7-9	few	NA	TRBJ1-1	TGTGCCAGCAGACGCCCACCTAACACTGAAGCTTTCTTT	CASRRPPNTEAFF
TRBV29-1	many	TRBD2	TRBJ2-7	TGCAGCGTTGATCTAGCGGGAGGGTACGAGCAGTACTTC	CSVDLAGGYEQYF
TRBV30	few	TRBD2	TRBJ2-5	TGTGCCTGGAGTGTCGGGAGGGCCAGAGAGACCCAGTACTTC	CAWSVGRARETQYF
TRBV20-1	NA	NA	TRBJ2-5	TGCAGTGCTAGTGCCCAGTCAGAAGTTCAAGAGACCCAGTACTTC	CSASAQSEVQETQYF
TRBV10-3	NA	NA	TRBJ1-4	TGTGCCATCAGTGAGTCCGGGGGGTTCAATGAAAAACTGTTTTTT	CAISESGGFNEKLFF
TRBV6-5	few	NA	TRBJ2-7	TGTGCCAGCAGTTACTCGAAAGTGGATTACGAGCAGTACTTC	CASSYSKVDYEQYF
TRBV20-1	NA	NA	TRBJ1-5	TGCAGTGCTAGAGGGGGTTTGAACAGAGAATATCAGCCCCAGCATTTT	CSARGGLNREYQPQHF
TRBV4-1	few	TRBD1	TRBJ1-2	TGCGCCAGCAGCCAACCGGGACAGCGCGGCTATGGCTACACCTTC	CASSQPGQRGYGYTF
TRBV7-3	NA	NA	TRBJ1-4	TGCGCCAGCAGCCAAGAAGGGGGAGAGATCGTAAGTGAAAAACTGTTTTTT	CASSQEGGEIVSEKLFF
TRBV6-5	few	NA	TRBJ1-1	TGTGCCAGCAGTGAAGCCACAGGGAACACTGAAGCTTTCTTT	CASSEATGNTEAFF
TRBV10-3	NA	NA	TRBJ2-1	TGTGCCATCAGTGAACGCGAGGACGTAGTCAATGAGCAGTTCTTC	CAISEREDVVNEQFF
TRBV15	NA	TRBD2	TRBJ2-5	TGTGCCACCAGCAGAGCTACTAGCGGGGGGAAAGAGACCCAGTACTTC	CATSRATSGGKETQYF
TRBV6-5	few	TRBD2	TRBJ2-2	TGTGCCAGCAGTTACGGGAGGGCTAGCGGGAATTTGGAGCTGTTTTTT	CASSYGRASGNLELFF
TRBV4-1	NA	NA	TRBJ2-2	TGCGCCAGCAGCCAAATGGCAGGGCTCAACACCGGGGAGCTGTTTTTT	CASSQMAGLNTGELFF
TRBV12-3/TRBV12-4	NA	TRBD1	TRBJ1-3	TGTGCCAGCAGGTCAACAGGGGGTGGAAACACCATATATTTT	CASRSTGGGNTIYF
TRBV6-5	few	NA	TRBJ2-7	TGTGCCAGCAGGGCCTGGCAGGGCCCTTTTTACGAGCAGTACTTC	CASRAWQGPFYEQYF
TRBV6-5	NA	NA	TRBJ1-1	TGTGCCAGCAGTTATTGGCAGGGGAAGGAGGTCGCTGAAGCTTTCTTT	CASSYWQGKEVAEAFF
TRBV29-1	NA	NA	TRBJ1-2	TGCAGTTTCGACGGGACCTATGGCTACACCTTC	CSFDGTYGYTF
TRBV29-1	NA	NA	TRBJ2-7	TGCAGCGTTGAAGGGGGGATCGGCCTCGAGCAGTACTTC	CSVEGGIGLEQYF
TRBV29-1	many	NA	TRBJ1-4	TGCCCCCAGGGGCGTGAAAAACTGTTTTTT	CPQGREKLFF
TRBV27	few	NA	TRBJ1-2	TGTGCCAGCAGTTTCACCTGGCCAGGAAGGGATGGCTACACCTTC	CASSFTWPGRDGYTF
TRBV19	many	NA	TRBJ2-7	TGTGCCAGTAGTCAAGAATGGGAGAGCGACGAGCAGTACTTC	CASSQEWESDEQYF
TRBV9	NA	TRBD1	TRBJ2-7	TGTGCCAGCAGCGCCGGGACAGCCGAGCAGTACTTC	CASSAGTAEQYF
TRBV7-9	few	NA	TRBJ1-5	TGTGCCAGCAGCTCAACAGCTAATAATCAGCCCCAGCATTTT	CASSSTANNQPQHF
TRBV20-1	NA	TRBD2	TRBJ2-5	TGCAGTGCTAGAGCTGTCGTCGAGTCGGGGGGGCCGAAGGAGACCCAGTACTTC	CSARAVVESGGPKETQYF
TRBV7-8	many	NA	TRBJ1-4	TGTGCCAGCAGCTTTTCCGTGGCGCGGCCTGAACCTGAAAAACTGTTTTTT	CASSFSVARPEPEKLFF
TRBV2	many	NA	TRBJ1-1	TGTGCCAGCAGTGAACAGTTGAACACTGAAGCTTTCTTT	CASSEQLNTEAFF
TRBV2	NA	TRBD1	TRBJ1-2	TGTGCCAGCAGTTTAAAGGGGACAGGTGGCTACACCTTC	CASSLKGTGGYTF
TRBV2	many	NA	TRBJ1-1	TGTGCCAGCCGTGGGGGCGCTGAAGCTTTCTTT	CASRGGAEAFF
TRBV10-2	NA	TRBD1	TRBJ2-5	TGCGCCAGCAGTGAGGGGGGGACAGGGGAAGAGACCCAGTACTTC	CASSEGGTGEETQYF
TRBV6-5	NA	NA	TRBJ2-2	TGTGCCAGCAAACGGAGCAGCCCGAACACCGGGGAGCTGTTTTTT	CASKRSSPNTGELFF
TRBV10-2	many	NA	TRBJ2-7	TGCGCCAGCAGTGAGTCCGGCGAGCAGTACTTC	CASSESGEQYF
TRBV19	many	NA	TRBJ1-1	TGTGCCAGTACGGCCAGCGTGAACACTGAAGCTTTCTTT	CASTASVNTEAFF
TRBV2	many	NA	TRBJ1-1	TGTGCCAGCAGAAGAGGGAACACTGAAGCTTTCTTT	CASRRGNTEAFF
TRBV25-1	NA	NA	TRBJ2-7	TGTGCCAGCAGTGAAAAAGGTGGTCCCCACTCCTACGAGCAGTACTTC	CASSEKGGPHSYEQYF
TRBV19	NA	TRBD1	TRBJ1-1	TGTGCCAGTAGTATTACAGGGGGCCACACTGAAGCTTTCTTT	CASSITGGHTEAFF
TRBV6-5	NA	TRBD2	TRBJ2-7	TGTGCCAGCAGTTACTCTTCCCTAGCGGGGGCTTACGAGCAGTACTTC	CASSYSSLAGAYEQYF
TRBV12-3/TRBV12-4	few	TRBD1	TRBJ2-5	TGTGCCGGCAGTTACAGGGGGCAAGAGACCCAGTACTTC	CAGSYRGQETQYF
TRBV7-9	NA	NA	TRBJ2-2	TGTGCCGGACGCGGGGCGAACACCGGGGAGCTGTCTTGG	CAGRGANTGELSW